Listed below are T cell receptor beta chains from one sample, sequenced in a study of human T cells and chemical hapten exposure. TCRdb itself ran the RACE reads through MiXCR, one entry per CDR3 protein. The sample records tens of thousands of distinct CDR3 sequences, 30% to 35% being singletons. The sequenced sample was whole blood, obtained in connection with sensitization to the hapten diphenylcyclopropenone (DPC). The receptors shown here come from a man aged 35-49 years with alopecia areata. Some clones in this sample may be carry-over from other donors' samples. Each CDR3 is given with its conserved first and last residue. D genes are given only for firm matches. The size of a clone is reported for some rows only, either as once, few or many, or as a class for expanded clones.

V: TRBV9; J: TRBJ2-7; D: NA; size: NA; CDR3: CASSVGAGGAHEQYF; DNA: TGTGCCAGCAGCGTAGGGGCAGGGGGGGCCCACGAGCAGTACTTC
V: TRBV5-5; J: TRBJ2-1; D: TRBD2; size: few; CDR3: CASSPGLAGVYNEQFF; DNA: TGTGCCAGCAGCCCGGGACTAGCGGGAGTATACAATGAGCAGTTCTTC
V: TRBV20-1; J: TRBJ2-6; D: NA; size: NA; CDR3: CSAVPTSGANVLTF; DNA: TGCAGTGCCGTCCCCACCTCTGGGGCCAACGTCCTGACTTTC
V: TRBV12-3/TRBV12-4; J: TRBJ2-2; D: NA; size: NA; CDR3: CASSFLGYTGVLFF; DNA: TGTGCCAGCAGTTTTCTAGGCTACACCGGGGTGCTGTTTTTT
V: TRBV15; J: TRBJ2-6; D: TRBD2; size: NA; CDR3: CATSRDGTSGSGANVLTF; DNA: TGTGCCACCAGCAGAGATGGGACTAGCGGCTCTGGGGCCAACGTCCTGACTTTC
V: TRBV11-2; J: TRBJ2-3; D: TRBD2; size: NA; CDR3: CASSFREGLAGEPRTDTQYF; DNA: TGTGCCAGCAGCTTCCGAGAGGGGCTAGCGGGAGAGCCCCGCACAGATACGCAGTATTTT
V: TRBV6-2/TRBV6-3; J: TRBJ2-5; D: TRBD2; size: few; CDR3: CASSYVMGTNLQETQYF; DNA: TGTGCCAGCAGTTACGTGATGGGGACTAACCTCCAAGAGACCCAGTACTTC
V: TRBV29-1; J: TRBJ1-1; D: NA; size: NA; CDR3: CSVFRGGHSNTEAFF; DNA: TGCAGCGTATTTCGGGGTGGCCATTCGAACACTGAAGCTTTCTTT
V: TRBV7-8; J: TRBJ2-3; D: TRBD1; size: once; CDR3: CASTYRGSGTDTQYF; DNA: TGTGCCAGCACATACAGGGGATCGGGCACAGATACGCAGTATTTT
V: TRBV10-3; J: TRBJ1-6; D: TRBD1; size: NA; CDR3: CAISIGQGHSPLHF; DNA: TGTGCCATCAGTATTGGACAGGGCCATTCACCCCTCCACTTT
V: TRBV12-3/TRBV12-4; J: TRBJ1-5; D: NA; size: NA; CDR3: CASTEGLSNQPQHF; DNA: TGTGCCAGCACCGAGGGCCTTTCCAATCAGCCCCAGCATTTT
V: TRBV12-3/TRBV12-4; J: TRBJ1-2; D: NA; size: NA; CDR3: CASSPDSVYGYTF; DNA: TGTGCCAGCAGCCCTGACTCGGTCTATGGCTACACCTTC
V: TRBV6-5; J: TRBJ2-1; D: TRBD1; size: few; CDR3: CASSRDRGYGEQFF; DNA: TGTGCCAGCAGCCGGGACAGGGGTTATGGTGAGCAGTTCTTC
V: TRBV12-3/TRBV12-4; J: TRBJ2-1; D: NA; size: NA; CDR3: CASSSEGYGEQFF; DNA: TGTGCCAGCAGTTCTGAAGGGTACGGTGAGCAGTTCTTC
V: TRBV20-1; J: TRBJ2-3; D: TRBD1; size: NA; CDR3: CSARAPATGPGDTQYF; DNA: TGCAGTGCTAGAGCCCCGGCGACAGGGCCCGGAGATACGCAGTATTTT
V: TRBV2; J: TRBJ2-3; D: NA; size: few; CDR3: CASKRVGPADTQYF; DNA: TGTGCCAGCAAGCGGGTCGGGCCCGCAGATACGCAGTATTTT
V: TRBV12-3/TRBV12-4; J: TRBJ1-1; D: NA; size: NA; CDR3: CASRFTIGAEAFF; DNA: TGTGCCAGCAGGTTTACGATTGGCGCTGAAGCTTTCTTT
V: TRBV20-1; J: TRBJ1-2; D: NA; size: few; CDR3: CSARDRQVLVYTF; DNA: TGCAGTGCTAGAGATCGACAGGTCCTCGTCTACACCTTC
V: TRBV6-6; J: TRBJ2-3; D: TRBD2; size: NA; CDR3: CASSPTGLAITDTQYF; DNA: TGTGCCAGCAGCCCAACAGGACTAGCGATCACAGATACGCAGTATTTT
V: TRBV3-1; J: TRBJ2-7; D: TRBD2; size: NA; CDR3: CASSQGAGARHEQYF; DNA: TGTGCCAGCAGCCAAGGTGCGGGAGCTCGCCACGAGCAGTACTTC
V: TRBV12-3/TRBV12-4; J: TRBJ1-2; D: TRBD1; size: NA; CDR3: CASSLRQGGPYGYTF; DNA: TGTGCCAGCAGTCTCCGACAGGGGGGCCCGTATGGCTACACCTTC
V: TRBV11-1; J: TRBJ2-1; D: NA; size: few; CDR3: CASSFLTGTIYNEQFF; DNA: TGTGCCAGCAGCTTTTTAACCGGGACCATATACAATGAGCAGTTCTTC
V: TRBV20-1; J: TRBJ2-5; D: NA; size: few; CDR3: CSARRGALQETQYF; DNA: TGCAGTGCCCGAAGGGGGGCCTTACAAGAGACCCAGTACTTC
V: TRBV3-1; J: TRBJ1-2; D: NA; size: NA; CDR3: CASSHVSNYGYTF; DNA: TGTGCCAGCAGCCATGTTTCCAACTATGGCTACACCTTC
V: TRBV6-5; J: TRBJ2-4; D: NA; size: NA; CDR3: CASSYSGLTPNKNIQYF; DNA: TGTGCCAGCAGTTACTCCGGGCTTACCCCGAACAAAAACATTCAGTACTTC
V: TRBV4-3; J: TRBJ2-4; D: NA; size: NA; CDR3: CASSRGDIQYF; DNA: TGCGCCAGCAGCCGGGGTGACATTCAGTACTTC
V: TRBV2; J: TRBJ2-3; D: NA; size: many; CDR3: CATSGRSIDTQYF; DNA: TGTGCCACTTCGGGGAGGTCAATAGATACGCAGTATTTT
V: TRBV7-2; J: TRBJ2-7; D: NA; size: NA; CDR3: CASSLAPAKPLSYEQYF; DNA: TGTGCCAGCAGCTTAGCGCCGGCCAAACCCCTCTCCTACGAACAGTACTTC
V: TRBV12-3/TRBV12-4; J: TRBJ1-1; D: NA; size: few; CDR3: CASAPRNTEAFF; DNA: TGTGCCAGCGCCCCCCGAAACACTGAAGCTTTCTTT
V: TRBV28; J: TRBJ1-5; D: TRBD1; size: few; CDR3: CASRTDRGQPQHF; DNA: TGTGCCAGCAGGACGGACAGGGGGCAGCCCCAGCATTTT
V: TRBV2; J: TRBJ2-7; D: TRBD1; size: few; CDR3: CASRGDSPEQYF; DNA: TGTGCCAGCAGGGGGGACAGCCCCGAGCAGTACTTC
V: TRBV7-2; J: TRBJ2-1; D: NA; size: NA; CDR3: CASSFYTRGRNEQFF; DNA: TGTGCCAGCAGCTTTTATACGCGGGGTAGGAATGAGCAGTTCTTC
V: TRBV6-1; J: TRBJ2-1; D: TRBD2; size: few; CDR3: CASSALIAGGTYSEQFF; DNA: TGTGCCAGCAGTGCCCTCATAGCGGGAGGGACGTACAGTGAGCAGTTCTTC
V: TRBV7-2; J: TRBJ2-3; D: NA; size: few; CDR3: CASSGTPHLTDTQYF; DNA: TGTGCCAGCAGCGGGACTCCACATCTCACAGATACGCAGTATTTT
V: TRBV12-3/TRBV12-4; J: TRBJ2-7; D: NA; size: NA; CDR3: CASSLDTYSYEQYF; DNA: TGTGCCAGCAGTTTGGACACTTACTCCTACGAGCAGTACTTC
V: TRBV28; J: TRBJ2-1; D: TRBD2; size: medium-sized; CDR3: CASSLIAGDHEQFF; DNA: TGTGCCAGCAGTTTAATAGCGGGAGATCATGAGCAGTTCTTC
V: TRBV28; J: TRBJ2-2; D: NA; size: NA; CDR3: CASSLGNTGELFF; DNA: TGTGCCAGCAGTTTGGGAAACACCGGGGAGCTGTTTTTT
V: TRBV4-3; J: TRBJ1-1; D: NA; size: NA; CDR3: CASSQEQGDEAFF; DNA: TGCGCCAGCAGCCAAGAGCAAGGGGATGAAGCTTTCTTT
V: TRBV20-1; J: TRBJ2-5; D: NA; size: few; CDR3: CSARGTSRAETQYF; DNA: TGCAGTGCTAGGGGGACCTCGAGAGCGGAGACCCAGTACTTC
V: TRBV6-2/TRBV6-3; J: TRBJ2-2; D: TRBD2; size: few; CDR3: CASSYSPLAGLSNTGELFF; DNA: TGTGCCAGCAGTTACTCTCCCCTAGCGGGACTCTCGAACACCGGGGAGCTGTTTTTT